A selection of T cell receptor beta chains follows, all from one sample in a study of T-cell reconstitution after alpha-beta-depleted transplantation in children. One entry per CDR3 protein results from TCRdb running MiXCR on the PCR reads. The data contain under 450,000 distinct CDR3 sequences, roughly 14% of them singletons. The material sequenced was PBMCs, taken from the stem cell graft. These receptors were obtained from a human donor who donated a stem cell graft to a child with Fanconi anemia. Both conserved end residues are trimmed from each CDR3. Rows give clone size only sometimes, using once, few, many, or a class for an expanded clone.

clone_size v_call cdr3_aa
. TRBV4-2 ASSQEIGLWNQPQH
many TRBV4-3 ASSQDSQRYGYT
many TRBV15 ATRDMRGSYT
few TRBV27 ASSSDREENQPQH
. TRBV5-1 SSSRGDSTDTQY
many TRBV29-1 SVVKGTDTQY
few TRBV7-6 ASSLGQGTSGANVLT
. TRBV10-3 AISEETPRKEKLF
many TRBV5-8 ASSFGTGGDEQY
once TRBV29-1 SAWTGGPIVTEAF
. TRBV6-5 ASSYIQGAQETQY
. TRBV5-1 ASSLSDYYLSDGYT
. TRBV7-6 ASSLSLSNTGELF
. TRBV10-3 ATRPGQGRGYT
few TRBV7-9 ASSLAGPTDTQY
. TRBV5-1 ASSLGLAGDEQF
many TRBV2 ASSEEVGQRSPLH
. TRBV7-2 ASSRPGLPNEQF
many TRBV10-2 ASSDIRGQGSSGANVLT
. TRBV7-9 ASSFFSEETQY
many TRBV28 ASSLLEEMNTEAF
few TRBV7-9 ASSPQVGVYEQY
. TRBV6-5 ASSSQRGQGSVNTEAF